One T cell receptor beta chain is described in this entry. This receptor's antigen is unknown. The record has no base qualities; no much larger clone is one base away. The CDR3 regions of human TCRbeta chains were subjected to immunosequencing. Concerning the study's data processing: TCRs in the repertoires were compared against a reference library of SARS-CoV-2-specific TCRs that had been generated with the MIRA antigen-specificity platform. Breadth was defined as the fraction of unique TCRs that were SARS-CoV-2-associated. Depth was defined as the fraction of total T cells that were SARS-CoV-2-associated. Using the MIRA data, every spike-specific TCR was mapped to the spike region that the TCR reacted to and assigned to either a CD4 or a CD8 class. Log10-transformed breadth and depth values were compared by one-way ANOVA with Sidak's multiple comparisons tests. In its TCRdb copy, this immuneACCESS table keeps in-frame sequences only and misses some clones. Where compared with another copy, unresolved V genes explain less than half of these, and the others have no known cause. Clone size and the V and J calls come from that table; the DNA yielded D and trimming. For this sample the table gives about 180,000 clones, of which 70% to 90% were detected only once. The ten largest clones represent 3.5% to 5.5% of the sample.

This entry comes from a study of T cell responses to AZD1222 COVID-19 vaccine (dated by TCRdb to the early 2020s). With regard to the full study: TCR sequencing covered 233 trial participants: 200 to 220 given two doses of AZD1222 and around 26 given two doses of MenACWY control vaccine. Trial participants were enrolled into age subgroups of 18-55, 56-69 and 70-plus years, which contained around 150, 28 and 57 TCR-sequenced participants, respectively.

Beyond this particular receptor, the publication reports: Epitopes outside the regions mutated in the B.1.351 and B.1.1.7 variants were reportedly recognized by nearly half of the unique spike-specific TCRs. In the small 56-69-year group, the increase in depth fell short of significance, most likely because of low power. No day 14 peak-response samples were available, so repertoires were characterized only after the peak T cell response. After two AZD1222 doses, spike-specific TCR breadth and depth were significantly higher than at day 0 and than in MenACWY recipients. Most participants were white British and females outnumbered males, and the authors suggested that clonal diversity may have been underestimated. The vaccine-associated CD4 TCRs covered the entire spike protein, and the dominant responses fell in regions 160-218 and 743-854. Conclusions about previously exposed vaccinees were limited because only six or seven AZD1222 recipients were SARS-CoV-2 seropositive at baseline.

Based on the germline V gene, the CDR1 and CDR2 sequences are MDHEN and SYDVKM. The germline V and J ends show losses of 1 base and 4 bases respectively, and no gene match explains 9 bases of the junction. The CDR3, cysteine through phenylalanine, is 16 amino acids long. The retained sequence is limited to the CDR3, 48 bases, with the frame set at the first base. Explained via the paper, the time point label denotes: about 28 days (+/-7) after the second vaccine dose. The intended sense of this specimen's treatment or condition label: meningococcal conjugate vaccine given as trial control. Vaccinee samples came from UK trials COV001 and COV002, including a single-blind randomized controlled phase 2/3 trial of AZD1222 (ChAdOx1 nCoV-19) in healthy adults. Trial participant PBMC samples were collected at day 0 and day 28 after the second dose for TCRbeta chain sequencing.

The starting material was peripheral blood, obtained 28 days after the second dose of the MenACWY control vaccine. The origin of this receptor is an adult who received the MenACWY meningococcal vaccine as a control. This receptor chain uses TRBV28 and TRBJ1-2, with TRBD1 matching 7 junction bases. The CDR3: CASSLSTPGQLYGYTF. The DNA sequence is given as TGTGCCAGCAGTTTATCTACCCCGGGACAGCTCTATGGCTACACCTTC.